These 11 T cell receptor beta chains came from one sample sequenced in a study of blood T cell repertoires in COVID-19. Assay used: immunoSEQ multiplex PCR; TCRdb lists only in-frame clones, some missing. This sample carries nearly 400,000 clones, approximately 89% of them seen once, and the ten largest clones take around 1.7%. The sequenced sample consisted of PBMCs or T cells enriched from blood (not recorded which). All receptors come from a woman aged 25-40 years who had recovered from COVID-19.

The rearrangement uses TRBV6-5 and TRBJ1-4; 9 nucleotides agree with TRBD1. Germline V gives CDR1 MNHEY, CDR2 SVGAGI. J lost 6 bases, V lost 5 bases, and 7 bases had no gene match. The CDR3 is 15 residues long. The CDR3 sequence: CASSRGQGGDEKLFF. The CDR3 coding sequence is TGTGCCAGCAGTCGGGGACAGGGCGGTGATGAAAAACTGTTTTTT.

The chain joins TRBV7-9 to TRBJ2-5, with D possibly TRBD2 on 6 matching bases. The CDR3 sequence is 17 residues long. CDR1 is SEHNR and CDR2 is FQNEAQ in the germline V gene (reference sequence). The V gene lost 4 bases and the J gene lost 0 bases, with 18 bases spanning the gap. CDR3 protein: CASSSGSAGLNQETQYF. The CDR3 nucleotides are TGTGCCAGCAGCTCAGGCTCGGCGGGGCTAAACCAAGAGACCCAGTACTTC.

The V and J genes are TRBV18 and TRBJ2-2; D ambiguous. Germline CDR1 KGHSH, CDR2 LQKENI. Trimming left V 6 bases short and J 4 bases short, with 6 bases between. The CDR3 runs 12 residues. The CDR3 loop is CASSPFTGELFF. CDR3 coding DNA: TGTGCCAGCTCCCCTTTCACCGGGGAGCTGTTTTTT.

V usage is TRBV5-1 and J usage is TRBJ2-1; 9 bases agree with TRBD2. Losses at the gene ends were 0 bases for V and 7 bases for J; bases not matched to a gene: 8. From germline, CDR1 is SGHRS and CDR2 YFSETQ. The CDR3 has 16 amino acids. DNA for the CDR3: TGCGCCAGCAGCTTGGCCCCTAGCGGGGTCTTGAATGAGCAGTTCTTC. This translates into CASSLAPSGVLNEQFF.

The chain links TRBV4-2 to TRBJ2-1, with TRBD1 as a possible D gene (5 bases). CDR1 is LGHNA, CDR2 YNFKEQ, per germline. V shed 0 bases and J shed 1 base, with 7 bases lying between them. CDR3 length equals 15 residues. This CDR3 is CASSQDQGSYNEQFF. The CDR3 nucleotides are TGTGCCAGCAGCCAAGACCAGGGATCCTACAATGAGCAGTTCTTC.

The chain joins TRBV12-3 or TRBV12-4 to TRBJ2-7, with D maybe TRBD1 (6 bases). V gave up 6 bases and J gave up 2 bases, with 11 bases separating them. This CDR3 is 13 amino acids long. The CDR3 reads CASSLGQTYEQYF. CDR3 bases: TGTGCCAGCAGCCTCGGACAGACCTACGAGCAGTACTTC.

V and J are TRBV3-1 (or the pseudogene TRBV3-2) and TRBJ2-3; 9 bases line up with TRBD1. Germline V gives CDR1 LGHDT, CDR2 YNNKEL (reference sequence). CDR3 length: 16 amino acids. Losses at the gene ends were 3 bases for V and 6 bases for J; bases not matched to a gene: 10. CDR3 residues: CASSQAPGQGEDTQYF. CDR3 coding DNA: TGTGCCAGCAGCCAGGCCCCGGGACAGGGAGAGGATACGCAGTATTTT.

The chain is built from TRBV5-1 and TRBJ1-2; the match to TRBD1 covers 9 bases. Trimming at V came to 0 bases and at J to 7 bases, leaving 4 bases not matched to a gene. The CDR3 extends over 14 amino acids. Per germline, CDR1 SGHRS and CDR2 YFSETQ. The CDR3 reads CASSLEDRGGGYTF. The CDR3 DNA reads as TGCGCCAGCAGCTTGGAGGACAGGGGCGGTGGCTACACCTTC.

This rearrangement joins TRBV18 to TRBJ2-2; 11 nucleotides agree with TRBD1. The CDR3 length is 15 residues. Germline values: CDR1 KGHSH, CDR2 LQKENI. V shed 4 bases, J shed 5 bases, and the junction held 3 bases outside the gene matches. The CDR3 region has the DNA TGTGCCAGCTCACAGGACAGGGGGCAAACCGGGGAGCTGTTTTTT. Protein sequence: CASSQDRGQTGELFF.

The rearrangement joins TRBV28 to TRBJ1-1; weak D call: TRBD1 (5 bases). This CDR3 is 15 amino acids long. Germline V gives CDR1 MDHEN, CDR2 SYDVKM. Trimming pared 0 bases from V and 2 bases from J, leaving 10 bases between. Here the CDR3 DNA reads TGTGCCAGCAGTTTATGGCGACAGCGTAACACTGAAGCTTTCTTT. This sequence encodes CASSLWRQRNTEAFF.

V gene TRBV7-9 combines with J gene TRBJ1-3, with D possibly matching TRBD1 (6 bases). From germline, CDR1 is SEHNR and CDR2 FQNEAQ (reference sequence). The CDR3 spans 13 residues. The germline V and J ends were trimmed by 5 bases and 8 bases, with 13 bases remaining between them. DNA of the CDR3: TGTGCCAGCAGCACCGGACAGAGGGACACCATATATTTT. Translated, it gives CASSTGQRDTIYF. The full variable domain, completed using reference TRBV7-9 and TRBJ1-3, is DTGVSQNPRHKITKRGQNVTFRCDPISEHNRLYWYRQTLGQGPEFLTYFQNEAQLEKSRLLSDRFSAERPKGSFSTLEIQRTEQGDSAMYLCASSTGQRDTIYFGEGSWLTVV.